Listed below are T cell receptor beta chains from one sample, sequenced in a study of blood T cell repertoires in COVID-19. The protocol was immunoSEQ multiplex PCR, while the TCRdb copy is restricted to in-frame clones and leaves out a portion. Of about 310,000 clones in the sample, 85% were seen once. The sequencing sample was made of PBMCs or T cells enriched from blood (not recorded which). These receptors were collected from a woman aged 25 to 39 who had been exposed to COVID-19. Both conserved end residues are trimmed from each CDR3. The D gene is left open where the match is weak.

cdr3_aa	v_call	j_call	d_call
ASSPRDRGYYGYT	TRBV18	TRBJ1-2	TRBD1
ASSQDGQGSGSPLH	TRBV4-2	TRBJ1-6	.
ASSPPTSGRSGELF	TRBV18	TRBJ2-2	TRBD2
ASSLPTVNTEAF	TRBV5-1	TRBJ1-1	.
ASTYQGEFYGYT	TRBV19	TRBJ1-2	.
ASSPPARAGFEKLF	TRBV18	TRBJ1-4	.
ASTSVQPGEKLF	TRBV28	TRBJ1-4	.
ASSLGSRSPTDTQY	TRBV27	TRBJ2-3	.
ASARYLHEQY	TRBV27	TRBJ2-7	.
ASSYGLEGVGGYT	TRBV6-5	TRBJ1-2	.
ASSLLQGDTEAF	TRBV9	TRBJ1-1	TRBD1
ASSFSQIFSGNTIY	TRBV5-5	TRBJ1-3	.
ASSSGQGTNSPLH	TRBV13	TRBJ1-6	TRBD1
ASSLDRGKGYT	TRBV6-6	TRBJ1-2	TRBD1
ASSLEAAYEQY	TRBV5-1	TRBJ2-7	.
ATLTPRTDTQY	TRBV10-1	TRBJ2-3	.
AGHYRGPSDYGYT	TRBV19	TRBJ1-2	TRBD1
SDMSPSEKLF	TRBV29-1	TRBJ1-4	.
ASSYLSNEQF	TRBV6-6	TRBJ2-1	.
AWTRGGYGYT	TRBV30	TRBJ1-2	.
ASSQGHNSGNTIY	TRBV18	TRBJ1-3	.
AWSLGDYEQY	TRBV30	TRBJ2-7	.
ASSQPSTNYGYT	TRBV4-1	TRBJ1-2	.
ATSDAGTGLHQPQH	TRBV24-1	TRBJ1-5	TRBD1
ASSSPGTGMNTEAF	TRBV28	TRBJ1-1	TRBD1
ASSLSGNSYEQY	TRBV18	TRBJ2-7	TRBD2
ATSETGQGETQY	TRBV24-1	TRBJ2-5	TRBD1
ASSFTHQAHNEQF	TRBV11-3	TRBJ2-1	.
ASSPADTQY	TRBV28	TRBJ2-3	.
ASSQDMSGGTSTDTQY	TRBV4-3	TRBJ2-3	.
ASSLGENTGELF	TRBV5-1	TRBJ2-2	.
ASSRGTVGNQPQH	TRBV13	TRBJ1-5	TRBD1
ASSLVREGEQF	TRBV12-3/TRBV12-4	TRBJ2-1	TRBD2
ASSFRENSGNTIY	TRBV11-2	TRBJ1-3	.
ASSFAFGVMYGTSGRETQY	TRBV28	TRBJ2-5	TRBD2
ASSATRGGYGEKLF	TRBV9	TRBJ1-4	.
ASSNRGRRETQY	TRBV28	TRBJ2-5	TRBD1
ASTEQRSTDTQY	TRBV25-1	TRBJ2-3	.
ASSGRQGDSTDTQY	TRBV9	TRBJ2-3	TRBD1
ASSQEAGKNSPLH	TRBV4-3	TRBJ1-6	.
ASSTAFNTEAF	TRBV7-3	TRBJ1-1	.
ASGWRPPSYNEQF	TRBV6-4	TRBJ2-1	.
AWSWLAGYGYT	TRBV30	TRBJ1-2	.
VRSDNIRGAGNEKLF	TRBV7-5	TRBJ1-4	.
ASSLTGSNSPLH	TRBV5-1	TRBJ1-6	.
ASSWAGESDTQY	TRBV6-5	TRBJ2-3	TRBD2
AISQEPSRKLF	TRBV10-3	TRBJ1-4	.
ASSYSRGRDEKLF	TRBV6-6	TRBJ1-4	.
ASSYGLARQTQY	TRBV6-5	TRBJ2-5	.
ASSVAGTGSEQY	TRBV9	TRBJ2-7	TRBD1
SVDLSGGPVNEQY	TRBV29-1	TRBJ2-7	TRBD2
AISAPGKTLH	TRBV10-3	TRBJ1-6	.
ASSPGQGNIQY	TRBV6-5	TRBJ2-4	TRBD1
ASSQELAATYEQY	TRBV11-2	TRBJ2-7	TRBD2
ACEAGTSDFNEQF	TRBV30	TRBJ2-1	TRBD2